Listed below are T cell receptor beta chains from one sample, sequenced in a study of cytomegalovirus exposure and HLA in healthy donors. TCRdb keeps only in-frame clones here, not all; method: immunoSEQ multiplex PCR. The sample contains around 250,000 clones, about 86% of which appear only once. Material for sequencing was PBMCs. These receptors all come from a woman aged 60-75 years in good health and CMV-seropositive. Each CDR3 is given with its conserved first and last residue. The order of the fields is clone size, D gene, J gene, V gene, CDR3 DNA, CDR3 protein. The D gene is left open where the match is weak. Clone size is given for some rows only: seen once, a few or many times, or a class if the clone is expanded.

>.|.|TRBJ1-2|TRBV28
TGTGCCAGCAGTTCGGTAGTTATCGGCTACACCTTC
CASSSVVIGYTF
>.|.|TRBJ2-6|TRBV7-3
TGTGCCAGCAGCTTGAATCAAGTGGCAGCTGGGGCCAACGTCCTGACTTTC
CASSLNQVAAGANVLTF
>.|TRBD1|TRBJ1-1|TRBV2
TGTGCCAGCAGTGTATCGGACAGGGCCCGGCAGGGTGAAGCTTTCTTT
CASSVSDRARQGEAFF
>few|TRBD1|TRBJ2-1|TRBV5-1
TGCGCCAGCAGCTTGGCAACAGGGGGCTTCAGCTCCTACAATGAGCAGTTCTTC
CASSLATGGFSSYNEQFF
>once|.|TRBJ1-4|TRBV11-2
TGTGCCAGCAGCTTAAGCCTCACTAATGAAAAACTGTTTTTT
CASSLSLTNEKLFF
>.|TRBD1|TRBJ1-2|TRBV11-2
TGTGCCAGCAGCCAAGGACAGGGGAACTATGGCTACACCTTC
CASSQGQGNYGYTF
>.|.|TRBJ1-2|TRBV4-1
TGCGCCAGCAGCCACCCGCGAGGGGGTGGCTACACCTTC
CASSHPRGGGYTF
>.|.|TRBJ1-2|TRBV9
TGTGCCAGCAGCCCTACAGGGAACTATGGCTACACCTTC
CASSPTGNYGYTF
>.|TRBD1|TRBJ1-2|TRBV4-1
TGCGCCAGCAGCCGGGGACAGGCCTATGGCTACACCTTC
CASSRGQAYGYTF
>.|TRBD1|TRBJ1-1|TRBV10-3
TGTGCCATCAGTGAGAGGGGGCGAAACACTGAAGCTTTCTTT
CAISERGRNTEAFF
>.|.|TRBJ2-3|TRBV6-1
TGTGCCAGCAGTGAAGCGCGACAGACGACAGATACGCAGTATTTT
CASSEARQTTDTQYF
>.|TRBD1|TRBJ2-1|TRBV11-3
TGTGCCAGCAGCTTAGGACAGGGGATAGGCAATGAGCAGTTCTTC
CASSLGQGIGNEQFF
>.|.|TRBJ2-1|TRBV15
TGTGCCACCAGCAGAGAGGCAGGCGAGCAGTTCTTC
CATSREAGEQFF
>few|.|TRBJ1-2|TRBV5-1
TGCGCCAGCAGCTTTGAGGGGGGGCCCTATGGCTACACCTTC
CASSFEGGPYGYTF
>.|TRBD2|TRBJ2-3|TRBV7-3
TGTGCCAGCAGCTTAAGGGCGGGGGGACTAGCGGGATACACAGATACGCAGTATTTT
CASSLRAGGLAGYTDTQYF
>.|.|TRBJ1-4|TRBV15
TGTGCCACCAGCAGAGCGCGATCCGCAACTAATGAAAAACTGTTTTTT
CATSRARSATNEKLFF
>few|TRBD2|TRBJ2-1|TRBV5-6
TGTGCCAGCAGCTTGGGGACTAGCGGGGGCTCCTACAATGAGCAGTTCTTC
CASSLGTSGGSYNEQFF
>.|TRBD2|TRBJ2-1|TRBV9
TGTGCCAGCAGCGTAGGGTTAGCGGGAGGCTATGAGCAGTTCTTC
CASSVGLAGGYEQFF
>once|TRBD1|TRBJ2-4|TRBV11-2
TGTGCCAGCAGCCCAGACAGGGGGGGCATTCAGTACTTC
CASSPDRGGIQYF
>.|.|TRBJ1-3|TRBV25-1
TGTGCCAGCAGTGTCCAGGGAAACACCATATATTTT
CASSVQGNTIYF
>once|TRBD1|TRBJ1-3|TRBV7-6
TGTGCCAGCAGTGTCGACAGGGCTGGAAACACCATATATTTT
CASSVDRAGNTIYF
>.|.|TRBJ1-1|TRBV5-4
TGTGCCAGCAGCTTGGCCAACGGGGGATACACTGAAGCTTTCTTT
CASSLANGGYTEAFF
>.|TRBD1|TRBJ2-5|TRBV2
TGTGCCAGCACCCACCCAACCGGGACAGGGATGTCGGAGACCCAGTACTTC
CASTHPTGTGMSETQYF